This entry lists 11 T cell receptor beta chains sequenced from one sample in a study of T-cell reconstitution after alpha-beta-depleted transplantation in children. It was with unique molecular identifiers that the TCRbeta library was prepared. TCRdb re-analysed the PCR reads in MiXCR, keeping a single row per CDR3 protein. Of about 290,000 distinct CDR3 sequences listed, 10% are singletons. The specimen was PBMCs, collected before TCRalphabeta/CD19-depleted stem cell transplant. The receptors derive from a boy under three years old with acute myeloid leukemia, due to receive a stem cell transplant.

This clonotype was counted only a few times. The J gene is TRBJ2-3, the V gene TRBV2; maybe TRBD2 (5 bases). The CDR3 has 15 amino acids. Germline CDR1 and CDR2: SNHLY and FYNNEI. The V gene lost 10 bases and the J gene lost 2 bases, with 19 bases spanning the gap. CDR3 residues: CATLREISLTDTQYF. The CDR3 coding sequence is TGTGCCACCTTGAGGGAAATCTCGCTCACAGATACGCAGTATTTT.

This clonotype was recorded a few times. The chain recombines TRBV7-6 with TRBJ2-7; 7 bases agree with TRBD1. Germline CDR1 reads SGHVS; CDR2 reads FNYEAQ. The V segment lost 0 bases and the J segment 0 bases; nucleotides outside the gene matches: 5. This CDR3 is built from 16 residues. In DNA, the CDR3 is TGTGCCAGCAGCTTAGCTTACGGACAGGCCTCCTACGAGCAGTACTTC. It translates to CASSLAYGQASYEQYF.

This clonotype was seen many times. The CDR3 region is CASSTRQGGRDTQYF. As DNA, the CDR3 is TGTGCCAGCAGTACCAGACAGGGGGGTAGGGATACGCAGTATTTT. The chain links TRBV28 to TRBJ2-3; 9 bases are shared with TRBD1. The trim removed 5 bases at V and 6 bases at J, leaving 9 bases unmatched. The CDR3 has 15 residues. Germline CDR1 reads MDHEN; CDR2 reads SYDVKM.

This clonotype has ten or more counts. The genes are TRBV20-1 and TRBJ1-1; D not resolved. This CDR3 is 12 amino acids long. Germline lookup yields CDR1 DFQATT and CDR2 SNEGSKA (reference sequence). V was shortened by 6 bases and J by 5 bases, with 13 bases between the two germline ends. The CDR3, as DNA: TGCAGTGCCGGCGGAGGGAGGACTGAAGCTTTCTTT. Translation gives CSAGGGRTEAFF.

This clonotype was seen repeatedly, ten times or more. The V call is TRBV12-3 or TRBV12-4, the J call TRBJ2-2; TRBD1 agrees at 8 bases. CDR3 length: 15 residues. The J segment lost 0 bases and the V segment lost 6 bases, leaving 3 bases of the junction unmatched. The CDR3 DNA follows: TGTGCCAGCAGCTTGGGACAGGCGAACACCGGGGAGCTGTTTTTT. It is translated as CASSLGQANTGELFF.

This clonotype turned up a few times. The rearrangement uses TRBV6-2 or TRBV6-3 and TRBJ2-1; 11 nucleotides line up with TRBD2. V gave up 7 bases and J gave up 4 bases; unmatched junction bases: 9. Germline-derived CDR1 and CDR2 are MNHEY and SVGEGT. CDR3 length: 16 residues. The DNA of the CDR3 is TGTGCCAGCAACCTTTCCGGGACTAGCGGATACAATGAGCAGTTCTTC. It encodes CASNLSGTSGYNEQFF.

This clonotype was detected only a few times. The gene calls are TRBV19 and TRBJ2-2, with D perhaps matching TRBD2 (6 bases). This CDR3 region has 15 residues. V lost 8 bases to trimming and J lost 5 bases, with 18 bases between them. The germline CDR1 and CDR2 sequences are LNHDA and SQIVND (reference sequence). CDR3 region: CASSRGGYGTGELFF. CDR3 bases: TGTGCCAGTTCTCGGGGAGGATATGGTACCGGGGAGCTGTTTTTT.

In this sample, this clonotype turned up many times. The CDR3 coding sequence is TGCGCCAGCAGGAGGGACAGCGTTAATGAAAAACTGTTTTTT. This codes for CASRRDSVNEKLFF. The chain links TRBV5-1 to TRBJ1-4, with 7 positions matching TRBD1. Trimming took 5 bases from V and 4 from J; bases not matched to a gene: 5. CDR1 and CDR2 from the germline V gene are SGHRS and YFSETQ. The length of the CDR3 is 14 residues.

The table lists this clonotype with many counts. The V gene is TRBV3-1, the J gene TRBJ2-3, with D unresolved. V was pared by 1 base and J by 2 bases, with 7 bases between. Germline lookup yields CDR1 LGHDT and CDR2 YNNKEL (reference sequence). CDR3 length: 14 amino acids. CDR3 in amino acids: CASSQAQATDTQYF. Written as DNA, the CDR3 is TGTGCCAGCAGCCAAGCGCAAGCCACAGATACGCAGTATTTT.

This clonotype was seen only a few times. The chain carries TRBV25-1 and TRBJ1-1; no firm D call. This CDR3 contains 13 residues. Germline CDR1 reads MGHDK; CDR2 reads SYGVNS. Deletions cut 7 bases from V and 1 base from J, with 10 bases between. CDR3: CASTWQTNTEAFF. The DNA for the CDR3 is TGTGCCAGCACCTGGCAGACGAACACTGAAGCTTTCTTT.

The gene calls are TRBV5-1 and TRBJ2-6; 9 nucleotides align to TRBD2. V trimming: 1 base; J trimming: 4 bases; junction bases outside the gene matches: 12. Per the germline V gene, CDR1 is SGHRS and CDR2 is YFSETQ. This CDR3 has 19 residues. In DNA, the CDR3 is TGCGCCAGCAGCTTGAGGGGCCAGCGGGGGGTGGTCGGGGCCAACGTCCTGACTTTC. Translation gives CASSLRGQRGVVGANVLTF.